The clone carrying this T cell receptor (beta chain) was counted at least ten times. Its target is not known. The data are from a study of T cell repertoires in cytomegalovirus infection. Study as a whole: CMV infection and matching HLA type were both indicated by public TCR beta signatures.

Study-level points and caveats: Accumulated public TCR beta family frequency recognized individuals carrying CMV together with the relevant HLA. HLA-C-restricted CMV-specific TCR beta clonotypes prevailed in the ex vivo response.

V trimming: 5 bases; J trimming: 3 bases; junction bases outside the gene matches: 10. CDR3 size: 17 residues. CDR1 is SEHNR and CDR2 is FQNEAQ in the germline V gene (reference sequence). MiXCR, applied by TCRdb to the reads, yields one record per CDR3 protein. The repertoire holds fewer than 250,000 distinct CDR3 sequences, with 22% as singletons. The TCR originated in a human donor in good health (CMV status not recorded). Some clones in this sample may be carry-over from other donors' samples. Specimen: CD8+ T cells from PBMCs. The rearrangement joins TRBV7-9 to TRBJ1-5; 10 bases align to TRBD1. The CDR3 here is CASSPGTGDRNNQPQHF. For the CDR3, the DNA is TGTGCCAGCAGCCCTGGGACAGGGGATCGGAACAATCAGCCCCAGCATTTT.